What follows are 26 T cell receptor beta chains derived from one specimen sequenced in a study of cytomegalovirus exposure and HLA in healthy donors. Amplification used 60 Vbeta primers and 13 Jbeta primers. The table came from immunoSEQ multiplex PCR; TCRdb's copy has only in-frame clones and leaves some out. The table has over 45,000 clones, around 82% seen once; the top ten hold about 2.5%. Sequencing was done on a sample of PBMCs. All receptors come from a boy aged 10-17 years in good health and CMV-seropositive.

The J gene is TRBJ1-2, the V gene TRBV5-4, with D possibly matching TRBD1 (6 bases). The CDR3 consists of 17 residues. Per germline, CDR1 SGHNT and CDR2 YYREEE (reference sequence). Trimming took off 0 bases at V and 2 bases at J, with 17 bases between the two ends. CDR3 sequence: CASSLDVLGTPNYGYTF. CDR3 bases: TGTGCCAGCAGCTTGGACGTCCTAGGGACACCAAACTATGGCTACACCTTC.

This chain joins TRBV21-1 and TRBJ2-2; the DNA was not used to check the table's D call, TRBD1. TRBV21-1 constitutes a pseudogene. The CDR3 spans 18 residues. CDR3 protein: CASSKEKTGLLGTGELFF. CDR3 in DNA: TGTGCCAGCAGCAAAGAGAAAACAGGTCTATTAGGGACCGGGGAGCTGTTTTTT.

This sequence joins TRBV6-4 and TRBJ2-7, with D maybe TRBD2 (5 bases). V lost 3 bases, J lost 7 bases, and 16 bases lay in between. Germline lookup yields CDR1 MRHNA and CDR2 SNTAGT. The CDR3 is made up of 14 amino acids. CDR3 protein: CASSDWVGGSEQYF. The CDR3 coding sequence is TGTGCCAGCAGTGATTGGGTAGGAGGAAGTGAGCAGTACTTC.

The rearrangement joins TRBV13 to TRBJ2-1; the D gene is possibly TRBD2 (5 bases). Looked up from germline, CDR1 is PRHDT and CDR2 is FYEKMQ (reference sequence). Trimming shortened V by 4 bases and J by 12 bases, and 13 bases separated the two germline ends. This CDR3 spans 12 amino acids. The CDR3 reads CASSSGLFAQFF. CDR3 coding DNA: TGTGCCAGCAGCTCCGGACTTTTTGCGCAGTTCTTC.

The gene calls are TRBV10-3 and TRBJ1-5; D gene uncertain. The length of the CDR3 is 13 residues. CDR1 and CDR2 from the germline V gene are ENHRY and SYGVKD. The V and J ends lost 4 bases and 9 bases respectively, with 13 bases between them. In DNA, the CDR3 is TGTGCCATCAGTGTAGGAGGAGATCGGCCCCAGCATTTT. This codes for CAISVGGDRPQHF.

The genes are TRBV7-9 and TRBJ2-4; TRBD2 is a possible D gene (6 bases). The CDR3 consists of 13 residues. CDR1 SEHNR and CDR2 FQNEAQ come from the germline V gene (reference sequence). V lost 3 bases, J lost 8 bases, and 11 bases lay in between. The CDR3 loop is CASSLDGGDIQYF. In nucleotides, the CDR3 is TGTGCCAGCAGCTTGGACGGGGGAGACATTCAGTACTTC.

V is TRBV27 and J is TRBJ2-7; D gene ambiguous. The V and J ends lost 3 bases and 0 bases respectively, with 6 bases between them. The germline V gene encodes CDR1 MNHEY and CDR2 SMNVEV (reference sequence). This CDR3 comprises 13 residues. The CDR3: CASSLAISYEQYF. In nucleotides, the CDR3 is TGTGCCAGCAGTTTGGCCATCTCCTACGAGCAGTACTTC.

The rearrangement joins TRBV27 to TRBJ1-1; the D gene is possibly TRBD1 (5 bases). Germline V CDR1 and CDR2: MNHEY, SMNVEV (reference sequence). V was pared by 1 base and J by 3 bases, with 6 bases between. The CDR3 runs to 13 residues. As DNA, the CDR3 is TGTGCCAGCAGTTTATACAGGTACACTGAAGCTTTCTTT. Translating gives CASSLYRYTEAFF.

Only a few counts were recorded for this clone. The rearrangement links TRBV6-5 to TRBJ1-2; perhaps TRBD1 as D (6 bases). Trimming removed 6 bases at V and 6 bases at J, with 14 bases between. This CDR3 comprises 13 residues. Germline values: CDR1 MNHEY, CDR2 SVGAGI. Here the CDR3 DNA reads TGTGCCAGCAGCCCCCGGCCAGGGGATGGCTACACCTTC. It specifies CASSPRPGDGYTF.

This clone is a singleton in its sample. The gene calls are TRBV19 and TRBJ1-5; D is uncertain. V shed 0 bases and J shed 11 bases, with 17 bases lying between them. Germline CDR1 reads LNHDA; CDR2 reads SQIVND (reference sequence). This CDR3 contains 15 residues. The CDR3 sequence is CASSIDPSLYSAQHF. CDR3 sequence (DNA): TGTGCCAGTAGTATAGACCCTTCCCTCTATTCCGCCCAGCATTTT. The variable domain in full, completed from reference TRBV19 and TRBJ1-5, reads DGGITQSPKYLFRKEGQNVTLSCEQNLNHDAMYWYRQDPGQGLRLIYYSQIVNDFQKGDIAEGYSVSREKKESFPLTVTSAQKNPTAFYLCASSIDPSLYSAQHFGDGTRLSIL.

V usage is TRBV28 and J usage is TRBJ1-1; tentatively, D is TRBD1 (5 bases). The CDR3 sequence is 14 residues long. Trimming stripped 5 bases from V and 0 bases from J, with 10 bases between. Per germline, CDR1 MDHEN and CDR2 SYDVKM. CDR3 coding DNA: TGTGCCAGCAGTGCCCCGGGGGTGAACACTGAAGCTTTCTTT. Its translation is CASSAPGVNTEAFF.

V and J are TRBV15 and TRBJ2-7; D perhaps matches TRBD1 (6 bases). CDR3 length: 15 amino acids. Trimming left V 4 bases short and J 5 bases short, with 18 bases between. Per germline, CDR1 LNHNV and CDR2 YYDKDF (reference sequence). The CDR3 loop reads CATSNIQGSDNEQYF. The CDR3, as DNA: TGTGCCACCAGCAACATACAGGGAAGCGACAACGAGCAGTACTTC.

The genes are TRBV19 and TRBJ1-1, with D perhaps matching TRBD1 (6 bases). The V and J ends lost 5 bases and 1 base respectively, with 8 bases between them. The germline V gene encodes CDR1 LNHDA and CDR2 SQIVND (reference sequence). The CDR3 totals 13 residues. The CDR3 nucleotides read TGTGCCAGTAGTTACAGGGCGAACACTGAAGCTTTCTTT. Translation: CASSYRANTEAFF.

This clone came up a few times. The rearrangement uses TRBV19 and TRBJ1-5; D perhaps matches TRBD1 (5 bases). This CDR3 has 16 residues. Germline CDR1 and CDR2: LNHDA and SQIVND (reference sequence). The V and J ends lost 2 bases and 2 bases respectively, with 13 bases between them. CDR3 nucleotide sequence: TGTGCCAGTAGTATATTCGGCAGGGCCGGCAATCAGCCCCAGCATTTT. Residues: CASSIFGRAGNQPQHF.

The chain couples TRBV4-1 to TRBJ1-6; 7 nucleotides agree with TRBD1. With V trimmed by 4 bases and J by 5 bases, 8 bases remained unmatched. The germline V gene encodes CDR1 MGHRA and CDR2 YSYEKL. The CDR3 loop spans 16 amino acids. CDR3 coding DNA: TGCGCCAGCAGCCCGGACAGGTTCCCCAATAATTCACCCCTCCACTTT. Translating gives CASSPDRFPNNSPLHF.

The chain combines TRBV5-1 with TRBJ2-5; TRBD1 matches 12 bases. This CDR3 has 15 amino acids. The germline CDR1 and CDR2 sequences are SGHRS and YFSETQ. The V gene end was trimmed by 2 bases and the J gene end by 4 bases; junction bases not matched to a gene: 3. The CDR3: CASSFRDRGRETQYF. The CDR3 coding sequence is TGCGCCAGCAGCTTCCGGGACAGGGGGCGAGAGACCCAGTACTTC.

The chain has TRBV6-1 and TRBJ1-2, with D unresolved. With 11 bases removed from V and 1 base from J, the gap between germline ends came to 20 bases. This CDR3 spans 15 amino acids. From germline, CDR1 is MNHNS and CDR2 SASEGT. The CDR3 DNA follows: TGTGCCGGAAGCTACGGGTCAGCTCTTAACTATGGCTACACCTTC. It translates to CAGSYGSALNYGYTF.

The gene calls are TRBV14 and TRBJ2-5, with D perhaps matching TRBD1 (5 bases). CDR1 is SGHDN and CDR2 is FVKESK in the germline V gene. The ends were cut back, 1 base at V and 7 bases at J, with 7 bases in the middle. CDR3 length: 12 residues. The CDR3, as DNA: TGTGCCAGCAGCCAAGTAAGGGGGACCCAGTACTTC. It yields the protein CASSQVRGTQYF.

The V gene is TRBV7-9, the J gene TRBJ2-3, with 8 positions matching TRBD2. The CDR3 has 15 residues. CDR1 is SEHNR, CDR2 FQNEAQ, per germline (reference sequence). The V and J ends lost 4 bases and 3 bases, in that order; junction bases with no gene match: 6. CDR3 protein: CASSSGAGETDTQYF. The CDR3 DNA sequence: TGTGCCAGCAGCTCCGGAGCGGGGGAAACAGATACGCAGTATTTT.

The chain uses TRBV5-1 and TRBJ2-7, with D possibly TRBD1 on 5 matching bases. The germline gives CDR1 SGHRS, CDR2 YFSETQ. V dropped 6 bases and J dropped 7 bases, with 20 bases sitting between them. The CDR3 length is 14 residues. In nucleotides, the CDR3 is TGCGCCAGCACGAGGCAGGGTGAGCGTAAGGAGCAGTACTTC. Its translation is CASTRQGERKEQYF.

This sequence joins TRBV6-6 and TRBJ1-4; D ambiguous. V shed 2 bases and J shed 3 bases, with 10 bases lying between them. This CDR3 has 15 amino acids. Germline CDR1 reads MNHNY; CDR2 reads SVGAGI (reference sequence). The CDR3 DNA sequence: TGTGCCAGCAGTTACATAGAGCGGCCTAATGAAAAACTGTTTTTT. Its translation is CASSYIERPNEKLFF.

The V and J genes are TRBV27 and TRBJ1-1, with a possible D match to TRBD1 (5 bases). Trimming shortened V by 2 bases and J by 7 bases, and 14 bases separated the two germline ends. Germline-derived CDR1 and CDR2 are MNHEY and SMNVEV (reference sequence). The CDR3 has 14 residues. CDR3 nucleotide sequence: TGTGCCAGCAGTTTACTTGGGGGGGAGCTTGAAGCTTTCTTT. Amino acid sequence: CASSLLGGELEAFF.

This clone has just a few counts. The chain is built from TRBV5-6 and TRBJ1-3, with a tentative D call TRBD1 (5 bases). Germline CDR1 and CDR2: SGHDT and YYEEEE. Between the trimmed V and J ends, which lost 0 bases and 4 bases, there was a span of 8 bases. There are 14 residues in the CDR3. Written as DNA, the CDR3 is TGTGCCAGCAGCTTGGAAGGGGTCGGAAACACCATATATTTT. Amino acids: CASSLEGVGNTIYF.

V usage is TRBV6-1 and J usage is TRBJ2-7; 7 nucleotides match TRBD2. The germline CDR1 and CDR2 sequences are MNHNS and SASEGT. V lost 8 bases, J lost 2 bases, and 6 bases stayed unmatched. The CDR3 sequence is 13 residues long. DNA of the CDR3: TGTGCCAGCGCACCGGGGGGAACCTACGAGCAGTACTTC. It codes for CASAPGGTYEQYF.

Regarding this clone: The same CDR3 is also encoded by other DNA sequences in this sample. J is TRBJ2-7 and V is TRBV6-5; 9 positions agree with TRBD2. Per germline, CDR1 MNHEY and CDR2 SVGAGI. This CDR3 is built from 15 residues. After removal of 2 bases from V and 4 bases from J, the junction contained 6 bases not matched to a gene. The CDR3 DNA sequence: TGTGCCAGCAGTTACAGTAGCGGGGGAGATTACGAGCAGTACTTC. Translating gives CASSYSSGGDYEQYF.

V and J are TRBV7-9 and TRBJ1-6; possibly TRBD1 for D (5 bases). CDR1 is SEHNR, CDR2 FQNEAQ, per germline (reference sequence). Trimming removed 2 bases from V and 4 bases from J, with 9 bases in between. This CDR3 is built from 15 residues. CDR3 region: CASSLQGSYNSPLHF. The CDR3 bases are TGTGCCAGCAGCTTACAGGGAAGTTATAATTCACCCCTCCACTTT.